These T cell receptor beta chains were read from a single sample in a study of post-analysis software for immune sequencing data. One entry per CDR3 protein results from TCRdb running MiXCR on the PCR reads. The sample yields 650,000 to 900,000 distinct CDR3 sequences, 40% to 55% seen once. Sequencing input: blood. The receptors shown here come from a girl aged 10 to 17 with multiple sclerosis. Each CDR3 is given with its conserved first and last residue. Each record gives: D gene, clone size, J gene, V gene, CDR3 length, CDR3 DNA, CDR3 protein. D genes are given only for firm matches. Clone size is stated in some rows and not others, as once, few, many or a class when expanded.

>TRBD2|-|TRBJ2-3|TRBV7-3|22
TGTGCCAGCAGCCTCGCTCCCCGCAGGGTTTTGCGGGAGGCCACCTTCACAGATACGCAGTATTTT
CASSLAPRRVLREATFTDTQYF
>TRBD2|-|TRBJ2-2|TRBV28|17
TGTGCCAGCAGTTTACGCGGGAGAGGGACGAACACCGGGGAGCTGTTTTTT
CASSLRGRGTNTGELFF
>-|-|TRBJ2-1|TRBV12-3/TRBV12-4|11
TGTGCCAGCAGTTCCGTTGAGGAGCAGTTCTTC
CASSSVEEQFF
>-|-|TRBJ2-1|TRBV2|23
TGTGCCAGCAGTAGCAACTCGGGACAGGGGTTTAGCGGGAGAGGTTTCCTTTACAATGAGCAGTTCTTC
CASSSNSGQGFSGRGFLYNEQFF
>TRBD2|-|TRBJ2-7|TRBV9|14
TGTGCCAGCAGCGTCGGACTAGCGGGACACGAGCAGTACTTC
CASSVGLAGHEQYF
>-|few|TRBJ1-2|TRBV7-2|13
TGTGCCAGCAGCCTCCTCGTGGACTATGGCTACACCTTC
CASSLLVDYGYTF
>-|few|TRBJ2-5|TRBV29-1|12
TGCAGCGTTGTTCGGCAGCAAGAGACCCAGTACTTC
CSVVRQQETQYF
>TRBD2|-|TRBJ2-7|TRBV3-1|19
TGTGCCAGCAGCCAATTATCGCTAGCGGGAGGGACATTCTACAATGAGCAGTACTTC
CASSQLSLAGGTFYNEQYF
>-|few|TRBJ2-1|TRBV7-2|14
TGTGCCAGCAGCAACCGGGGACCAAACAATGAGCAGTTCTTC
CASSNRGPNNEQFF
>TRBD1|-|TRBJ1-2|TRBV12-3/TRBV12-4|14
TGTGCCAGCACCCCGACAGGGGAGCGCTATGGCTACACCTTC
CASTPTGERYGYTF
>-|-|TRBJ1-2|TRBV7-3|18
TGTGCCAGCAGCCCGAAGGGGGGGGGGCCTTCGATTAACTATGGCTACACCTTC
CASSPKGGGPSINYGYTF
>TRBD1|few|TRBJ2-7|TRBV28|14
TGTGCCAGCAGGTATAATACAGGGGGCCGCGAGCAGTACTTC
CASRYNTGGREQYF
>TRBD2|-|TRBJ2-3|TRBV3-1|17
TGTGCCAGCAGCCAAGATTGGGGCGGGAGTTCCGCAGATACGCAGTATTTT
CASSQDWGGSSADTQYF
>-|-|TRBJ2-5|TRBV6-1|18
TGTGCCAGCAGTGAGCCCCTCGACCGGACAGAGAGGGTAGAGACCCAGTACTTC
CASSEPLDRTERVETQYF
>TRBD2|-|TRBJ2-1|TRBV5-1|15
TGCGCCAGCAGGACAGCGGGAGGGCCGGGGAATGAGCAGTTCTTC
CASRTAGGPGNEQFF
>-|many|TRBJ2-5|TRBV29-1|11
TGCAGCGTTGGCGAAGTTGAGACCCAGTACTTC
CSVGEVETQYF
>-|few|TRBJ1-2|TRBV5-1|15
TGCGCCAGCAGCTTCCGGGAGCCGATAAACTATGGCTACACCTTC
CASSFREPINYGYTF
>TRBD2|few|TRBJ2-4|TRBV19|15
TGTGCCAGTAGTATAAATAGCGGGAGGTATGACATTCAGTACTTC
CASSINSGRYDIQYF
>-|few|TRBJ1-5|TRBV20-1|16
TGCAGTGCTAGTGGGGTGATCGGGGTGGGCAATCAGCCCCAGCATTTT
CSASGVIGVGNQPQHF
>TRBD1|-|TRBJ1-1|TRBV5-1|15
TGCGCCAGCAGCTCCAGACAGGGGGCGCGAACTGAAGCTTTCTTT
CASSSRQGARTEAFF
>TRBD1|-|TRBJ1-2|TRBV12-3/TRBV12-4|13
TGTGCCAGCAGTTTAGCAGGGGGCGCGAGCTACACCTTC
CASSLAGGASYTF
>TRBD2|-|TRBJ2-7|TRBV15|15
TGTACCACCAGCAGAGAGGCTAGCGGAACCTACGAGCAGTACTTC
CTTSREASGTYEQYF
>TRBD1|-|TRBJ2-7|TRBV10-3|15
TGTGCCATCAGTGAGTTCGGACAGGGGGGGAACGAGCAGTACTTC
CAISEFGQGGNEQYF
>TRBD1|-|TRBJ2-5|TRBV27|12
TGTGCCAGCGCAGGACAGGGTGAGACCCAGTACTTC
CASAGQGETQYF
>-|-|TRBJ2-5|TRBV9|14
TGTGCCAGCAGCGTAGGAGGAGGCCGGGAGACCCAGTACTTC
CASSVGGGRETQYF
>-|-|TRBJ2-1|TRBV15|13
TGTGCCACCAGCCCCTGGACTGACAATGAGCAGTTCTTC
CATSPWTDNEQFF
>-|-|TRBJ2-1|TRBV3-1|15
TGTGCCAGCAGCCAAGACAGGGGGGCCTACAATGAGCAGTTCTTC
CASSQDRGAYNEQFF
>TRBD1|-|TRBJ2-1|TRBV24-1|15
TGTGCCACCAGTGCGGGGACAGGGCTATACAATGAGCAGTTCTTC
CATSAGTGLYNEQFF
>TRBD2|few|TRBJ2-3|TRBV4-2|16
TGTGCCAGCAGTCGAACTAGCGGGAGGAATGCAGATACGCAGTATTTT
CASSRTSGRNADTQYF
>-|-|TRBJ2-7|TRBV7-2|15
TGTGCCAGCAGCTTCAACGCAGGGGATACCTACGAGCAGTACTTC
CASSFNAGDTYEQYF
>-|few|TRBJ2-7|TRBV11-2|14
TGTGCCAGCAGCACCGGTGCAGGCTCCTACGAGCAGTACTTC
CASSTGAGSYEQYF
>-|-|TRBJ2-1|TRBV20-1|13
TGCAGTGCTAGCGGGAGTACCCACAATGAGCAGTTCTTC
CSASGSTHNEQFF
>TRBD1|-|TRBJ2-5|TRBV11-2|16
TGTGCCAGCAGCGCAACCGGGACAGGGGCATGGGAGACCCAGTACTTC
CASSATGTGAWETQYF
>TRBD1|few|TRBJ2-7|TRBV29-1|15
TGCAGCGTTGGGCACCCTGGGACAGAACTTGGCGAGCAGTACTTC
CSVGHPGTELGEQYF
>TRBD2|-|TRBJ2-3|TRBV25-1|16
TGTGCCAGCAGTGAATATGGGGCGGGAGAGACAGATACGCAGTATTTT
CASSEYGAGETDTQYF
>-|-|TRBJ2-2|TRBV9|16
TGTGCCAGCAGCGTAGAGGGCAGGGAGGCCACCGGGGAGCTGTTTTTT
CASSVEGREATGELFF
>-|-|TRBJ1-2|TRBV19|13
TGTGCCAGTACGGACAGCCTAAACTATGGCTACACCTTC
CASTDSLNYGYTF
>-|-|TRBJ2-3|TRBV4-2|16
TGTGCCAGCAGCCAAGACGGCTGGGGCACAGCAGATACGCAGTATTTT
CASSQDGWGTADTQYF
>TRBD1|-|TRBJ2-7|TRBV18|15
TGTGCCAGCTCACCAAAGAGACAGGGCACCTACGAGCAGTACTTC
CASSPKRQGTYEQYF
>-|-|TRBJ2-1|TRBV15|15
TGTGCCACCAGCGAACCCCCGCCCTCCTACAATGAGCAGTTCTTC
CATSEPPPSYNEQFF
>-|once|TRBJ1-5|TRBV19|14
TGTGCCAGTAGTATCTTGGTGGCAGGGCAGCCCCAGCATTTT
CASSILVAGQPQHF
>-|-|TRBJ1-2|TRBV7-2|16
TGTGCCAGCAGCTTAGCGAGAGGGGCGGTCGTTCAAGGCTACACCTTC
CASSLARGAVVQGYTF
>-|-|TRBJ1-1|TRBV6-4|12
TGTGCCAGATCGGGACACCTCACTGAAGCTTTCTTT
CARSGHLTEAFF
>TRBD1|-|TRBJ2-2|TRBV14|21
TGTGCCAGCAGCCAAGAAGATGCCCCCACTGGGACAGGGCGAAACACCGGGGAGCTGTTTTTT
CASSQEDAPTGTGRNTGELFF
>TRBD1|few|TRBJ2-5|TRBV7-3|15
TGTGCCAGCAGCCGAGGGGACAGCCCCCAAGAGACCCAGTACTTC
CASSRGDSPQETQYF
>-|-|TRBJ2-7|TRBV30|13
TGTGCCTGGAGTGGCGGACAGACCTACGAGCAGTACTTC
CAWSGGQTYEQYF